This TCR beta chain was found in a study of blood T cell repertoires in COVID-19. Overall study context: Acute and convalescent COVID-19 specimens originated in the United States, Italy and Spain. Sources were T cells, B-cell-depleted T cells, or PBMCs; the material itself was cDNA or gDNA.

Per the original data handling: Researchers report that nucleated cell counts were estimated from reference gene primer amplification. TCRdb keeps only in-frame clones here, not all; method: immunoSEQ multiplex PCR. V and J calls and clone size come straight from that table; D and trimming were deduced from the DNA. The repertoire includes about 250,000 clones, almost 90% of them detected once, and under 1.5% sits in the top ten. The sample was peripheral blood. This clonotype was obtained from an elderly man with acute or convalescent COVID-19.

The CDR3 DNA reads TGTGCCAGCAGCTTAGTGCAGGGGGCCACTGAAGCTTTCTTT. It codes for CASSLVQGATEAFF. This chain joins TRBV11-2 and TRBJ1-1; 8 bases line up with TRBD1. In germline, CDR1 is SGHAT, CDR2 FQNNGV. The CDR3 is 14 residues long. V lost 1 base, J lost 4 bases, and 2 bases stayed unmatched.